A single sample is the source of the 14 T cell receptor beta chains below, sequenced in a study of vaccination and CD4 T cells after COVID-19. Cultured CD4+ T-cell DNA underwent Oncomine TCR Beta short-read sequencing. Using its own MiXCR run on the PCR reads, TCRdb lists one record per CDR3 protein. The sample consists of approximately 10,000 distinct CDR3 sequences, about 60% of them appearing once. Antigens of these TCRs are unknown. Treatment reported: approximately 9-day PBMC culture with coronavirus spike peptide pools or control peptides (ViraFEST assay). Sequencing was carried out using CD4+ T cells from blood, cultured in vitro. The origin of the receptors is a human donor who had recovered from COVID-19.

The chain is built from TRBV5-1 and TRBJ1-2; D unresolved. Trimming shortened V by 4 bases and J by 2 bases, and 6 bases separated the two germline ends. The CDR3 spans 12 residues. Germline CDR1 SGHRS, CDR2 YFSETQ. The DNA for the CDR3 is TGCGCCAGCAGCACTACAAACTATGGCTACACCTTC. Translation gives CASSTTNYGYTF.

This chain connects TRBV6-2 or TRBV6-3 to TRBJ2-3; weak D call: TRBD1 (6 bases). The CDR3 totals 11 residues. V dropped 6 bases and J dropped 5 bases, with 6 bases sitting between them. Germline V CDR1 and CDR2: MNHEY, SVGEGT. Here the CDR3 reads CASRGGDTQYF. The CDR3 DNA is TGTGCCAGCAGAGGGGGAGATACGCAGTATTTT.

This chain links TRBV7-3 with TRBJ2-3, with D maybe TRBD2 (7 bases). CDR3 length: 17 residues. CDR1 is SGHTA and CDR2 is FQGTGA in the germline V gene. With 5 bases removed from V and 4 bases from J, the gap between germline ends came to 22 bases. This CDR3 is CASSVLKAGASADTQYF. The CDR3 DNA follows: TGTGCCAGCAGCGTATTAAAGGCGGGGGCCTCCGCAGATACGCAGTATTTT.

The chain uses TRBV4-1 and TRBJ1-2, with 8 bases matching TRBD1. The V gene's germline CDR1 is MGHRA and CDR2 YSYEKL. This CDR3 comprises 16 residues. The V segment lost 0 bases and the J segment 5 bases; nucleotides outside the gene matches: 8. This chain's CDR3 is CASSQDRAGGYYGYTF. CDR3 sequence (DNA): TGCGCCAGCAGCCAAGATAGGGCAGGGGGCTATTATGGCTACACCTTC.

This CDR3 is CASSLNWRATYEQYF. CDR3 in DNA: TGTGCCAGCAGCTTGAATTGGCGGGCGACCTACGAGCAGTACTTC. The chain combines TRBV5-5 with TRBJ2-7; D is perhaps TRBD2 (5 bases). Germline CDR1 and CDR2: SGHKS and YYEKEE (reference sequence). V was pared by 1 base and J by 2 bases, with 13 bases between. There are 15 residues in the CDR3.

This clonotype was counted between two and nine times. J is TRBJ2-3 and V is TRBV24-1; no clear D. Germline lookup yields CDR1 KGHDR and CDR2 SFDVKD. There are 13 residues in the CDR3. V shed 4 bases and J shed 1 base, with 5 bases lying between them. For the CDR3, the DNA is TGTGCCACCAGTGACACAGGCACAGATACGCAGTATTTT. It encodes CATSDTGTDTQYF.

J is TRBJ2-7 and V is TRBV6-1; 7 bases fit TRBD1. This CDR3 is 14 amino acids long. V trimming: 3 bases; J trimming: 0 bases; junction bases outside the gene matches: 2. Germline CDR1 reads MNHNS; CDR2 reads SASEGT. CDR3 DNA: TGTGCCAGCAGTGAGGACAGGAGCTCCTACGAGCAGTACTTC. Its protein product is CASSEDRSSYEQYF.

The V gene is TRBV30, the J gene TRBJ1-2; no definite D call. The CDR3 has 14 amino acids. Trimming pared 6 bases from V and 4 bases from J, leaving 18 bases between. Looked up from germline, CDR1 is GTSNPN and CDR2 is SVGIG (reference sequence). This CDR3 is CACPPSVLGYGYTF. The CDR3 coding sequence is TGTGCCTGCCCGCCGAGCGTATTGGGCTATGGCTACACCTTC.

The V call is TRBV7-9, the J call TRBJ1-1, with TRBD1 matching 10 bases. V gave up 5 bases and J gave up 12 bases; unmatched junction bases: 6. CDR3 size: 12 residues. Germline-derived CDR1 and CDR2 are SEHNR and FQNEAQ (reference sequence). The CDR3 region is CASSNRDRGSFF. Here the CDR3 DNA reads TGTGCCAGCAGCAACCGGGACAGGGGATCTTTCTTT.

The V call is TRBV2, the J call TRBJ1-1; no reliable D call. From germline, CDR1 is SNHLY and CDR2 FYNNEI. The CDR3 runs to 13 residues. The V end lost 6 bases, the J end lost 8 bases, and 16 bases lay between the germline ends. As DNA, the CDR3 is TGTGCCAGCAGGACCCCCAGAACTGCAGAAGCTTTCTTT. Encoded protein: CASRTPRTAEAFF. Full variable domain (missing parts from reference TRBV2 and TRBJ1-1): EPEVTQTPSHQVTQMGQEVILRCVPISNHLYFYWYRQILGQKVEFLVSFYNNEISEKSEIFDDQFSVERPDGSNFTLKIRSTKLEDSAMYFCASRTPRTAEAFFGQGTRLTVV.

The V and J genes are TRBV7-9 and TRBJ1-6; the D gene is possibly TRBD1 (6 bases). Germline CDR1 SEHNR, CDR2 FQNEAQ (reference sequence). Trimming left V 5 bases short and J 7 bases short, with 12 bases between. This CDR3 has 14 residues. In DNA form, the CDR3 reads TGTGCCAGCAGCCCTCAAGGGGGAAATTCACCCCTCCACTTT. It is translated as CASSPQGGNSPLHF.

J is TRBJ2-7 and V is TRBV6-1, with D possibly TRBD2 on 5 matching bases. The CDR3 is 15 amino acids. Trimming shortened V by 0 bases and J by 3 bases, and 12 bases separated the two germline ends. Looked up from germline, CDR1 is MNHNS and CDR2 is SASEGT. CDR3: CASSEALGLDYEQYF. The CDR3 nucleotides read TGTGCCAGCAGTGAAGCGCTAGGACTGGACTACGAGCAGTACTTC.

CDR3 protein: CASSEQPGLSSSPLHF. The CDR3 region has the DNA TGTGCCAGCAGTGAACAGCCGGGGCTGTCCTCATCACCCCTCCACTTT. The chain has TRBV6-1 and TRBJ1-6; TRBD1 might be the D (5 bases). This CDR3 has 16 amino acids. Germline CDR1 is MNHNS and CDR2 is SASEGT. V lost 2 bases and J 10 bases, leaving 18 bases between the germline ends.

The chain combines TRBV4-1 with TRBJ1-2; D gene unclear. Germline V gene sequence: CDR1 MGHRA, CDR2 YSYEKL. The CDR3 extends over 14 amino acids. Between the trimmed V and J ends, which lost 1 base and 3 bases, there was a span of 9 bases. CDR3 protein: CASSQVRLYYGYTF. The CDR3 DNA follows: TGCGCCAGCAGCCAAGTTCGTCTTTACTATGGCTACACCTTC.